This TCR beta chain was recovered during a study of cytomegalovirus exposure and HLA in healthy donors (dated by TCRdb to 2015 to 2018). Describing the broader study: In an earlier analysis of approximately 640 of the donors, roughly 300 Gb of sequence data and 95 million to 130 million unique TCR beta sequences from approximately 180 million T cells were reported. High-throughput TCR immunosequencing, statistical association of individual TCRs with disease status, and machine learning were combined to predict cytomegalovirus infection status. Rather than drawing on any new phenotypic data, the later analysis identified candidate immune exposures from TCR beta sequences and the way those sequences occurred across donors. Class I and class II HLA loci were covered by the typing at four-digit resolution. To decide whether each TCR beta V gene segment behaved as functional or pseudogenic, an earlier analysis of some 570 of the donors relied on high-throughput TCR beta sequencing. Of the roughly 400 genotyped donors, about 80% fell in the genetic ancestry cluster associated with self-reported Caucasian donors. The study profiled the T cell repertoires of hundreds of subjects by immunosequencing and related them to cytomegalovirus serostatus. All discovery cohort repertoires had been generated on a single sequencing platform. Roughly 300 gigabases of sequencing data and 91 million or so unique TCR sequences made up an early release that covered approximately 650 HLA-typed donors. Typing coverage differed by locus: A, B, C, DRB1 and DQB1 were typed in roughly 620-630 donors, DQA1 in about 560, DPA1 in approximately 610, and DPB1 in 472. Alongside the repertoire data, information on donor age, sex, ethnicity and CMV serostatus was compiled. Several DR-DQ haplotypes were handled as single units for association and clustering, since linkage in the cohort was strong. A later analysis re-examined previously published TCR beta repertoires from 600 to 700 donors and added high-resolution HLA genotyping to investigate patterns of TCR occurrence. In a later genetic analysis, genome-wide SNP genotypes for about 55% of the roughly 670 donors were used, and that subset was treated as a discovery cohort. The study aimed to test whether signatures of past pathogen exposure could be identified by cataloging public T cell receptors. In addition to the first cohort of about 650 subjects, a separate validation cohort of approximately 120 different subjects was used. Across 398 genotyped donors of the cohort, an average of approximately 200,000 unique TCR beta nucleotide sequences per donor were sequenced, and 15% to 20% of those sequences were non-productive.

The protocol used for the library was the immunoSEQ multiplex PCR assay. For the multiplex PCR, a mixture combining 60 forward primers for TCR Vbeta segments and 13 reverse primers for TCR Jbeta segments was used. A multiplex PCR assay on genomic DNA amplified the CDR3 region of rearranged TCR beta genes. Amplified TCR beta libraries were sequenced as 87-base-pair reads on the Illumina HiSeq System. The authors processed their data as follows. A later analysis counted approximately 76 million unique TCR beta chains across the 666 repertoires, and around 9.9 million of these chains were shared by at least two donors. To remove PCR and sequencing errors, raw reads were error-corrected and collapsed into unique sequences using a nearest-neighbor algorithm that merged closely related sequences. Alignment of CDR3 sequences to IMGT reference sequences was used to assign V, D and J gene segments. For a sequence to be retained, at least a six-nucleotide match to both a V gene segment and a J gene segment was required. A rearrangement was called productive if the CDR3 had no stop codons and remained in frame with V and J, and every other rearrangement was called non-productive. Following IMGT convention, CDR3 was defined as the stretch from the second conserved V-encoded cysteine up to the conserved J-encoded phenylalanine. The earlier analysis of about 620 of the donors excluded sequences that lacked an unambiguous match to a single V gene segment. In an earlier analysis of several hundred of the donors, V segments were called functional above 56.7% productive rearrangements and were called segregating when the between-donor standard deviation exceeded 5%. To diagnose cytomegalovirus status from the catalog of TCR beta chain sequences, a statistical classification framework was built. V and J gene assignment, in a later analysis, came from comparing TCR nucleotide sequences with IMGT/GENE-DB human TR gene sequences. In a later analysis, CDR3 sequences and most-parsimonious VDJ recombination scenarios were assigned using the TCRdist pipeline. In a later analysis, each TCR beta chain was defined by its CDR3 amino acid sequence together with its V-gene family, and reads without a unique V-gene family were excluded. To address suspected cross-contamination and a sequencing artifact, a later analysis removed a few hundred highly shared, low-generation-probability nucleotide sequences. For each public chain, a later analysis derived a clonal expansion index from normalized ranks of inferred template counts within each repertoire. In a later analysis, generation probabilities were computed with a VDJ recombination model fitted to out-of-frame rearrangements, and the resulting probabilities were checked against IGoR. In a later analysis, hypergeometric tests were used to score TCR-TCR, TCR-HLA and TCR-CMV co-occurrence, with a repertoire-size bias correction applied to TCR pairs. False discovery rates were estimated in a later analysis by permuting HLA or CMV assignments 20 times. In a later analysis, co-occurring TCRs were grouped with DBSCAN, and TCRdist sequence similarity was added when clustering was performed within HLA-allele-positive subsets. Repertoires with fewer than 30,000 or more than 120,000 public chains, plus five repertoires with anomalous nucleotide sharing, were excluded from co-occurrence clustering. TCRdb retrieved this table from immuneACCESS and kept in-frame rearrangements only. Not all clones are present; in checked studies, unresolved V genes account for under half, and no reason is known for the remainder. V and J calls and clone size are given by that table; D and trimming were obtained from the DNA. The table for this sample lists roughly 77,000 clones; approximately 75% of them were counted only once. The top ten clonotypes cover 9.5% to 13% of the sample.

In total, roughly 670 healthy bone marrow donors made up the cohort. Cohort members were all nominally healthy when sampled, although unrecorded immune exposures were likely present. The donor was CMV seropositive and was included in the group of around 300 seropositive cohort members. Each donor provided a peripheral blood sample, and peripheral blood mononuclear cells were used for TCR beta sequencing. The Qiagen DNeasy Blood Extraction Kit was used to extract genomic DNA from the blood cell samples. Germline trimming: 4 bases from V, 2 bases from J; junction bases outside gene matches: 1. The germline V gene specifies MRHNA as CDR1 and SNTAGT as CDR2. Inclusive of the bounding cysteine and phenylalanine, the CDR3 is 14 residues long. The retained sequence is limited to the CDR3, 42 bases, with the frame set at the first base. This clone was detected only a few times. Its target antigen remains unknown. Base qualities are missing; no much larger clone stands one base away.

Broader findings and caveats from the paper: Presence/absence analyses assumed roughly uniform sequencing depth across donors, an assumption that may not hold. In an earlier analysis of some 500 of the donors, most TCR beta V segments were observed in productive rearrangements about 87% or about 30% of the time, broadly matching IMGT annotations. A group of highly shared sequence variants was considered likely to be a technical artifact of the sequencing pipeline. When HLA alleles, especially DR and DQ, strongly co-occurred, attributing TCR associations to individual alleles was difficult. A further reported finding was that TCR beta sequences accurately predicted the HLA-A and HLA-B alleles for most subjects in the first cohort. For the cohort, immune exposure information was limited to CMV serostatus. Only TCR beta chains were sequenced in this cohort, and the absence of alpha or paired-chain data limited detectable features. In a later analysis, 16,951 TCR beta sequences were associated with specific HLA alleles at a false discovery rate of 0.05. Some IMGT-functional V segments, including TRBV6-2 and TRBV6-3, could not be distinguished by the 87-base-pair reads and were therefore excluded. In a later analysis, several top co-occurrence clusters were reported to appear linked to parvovirus B19, influenza, CMV and Epstein-Barr virus. The earlier analysis of approximately 590 of the donors excluded some 16 rarely observed V segments, including chromosome 9 orphons, because counts were too low. Most CMV-associated TCR beta chains appeared to be HLA-restricted in a later analysis, and the HLA associations seemed to be driven largely by CMV exposure. In a later analysis, the rate of TCR association differed among HLA loci, with DRB1 alleles having the most associated TCRs and HLA-C alleles having the fewest. Cytomegalovirus status was reported to be diagnosed by the classifier with high specificity and sensitivity in both the original and validation cohorts. Because HLA typing was unavailable for some donors at each locus, only the typed subset was used in association tests. Linkage disequilibrium might explain the correlated functional status among segregating V segments, but an unknown experimental factor could not be excluded. The study listed 164 TCR beta chains as associated with cytomegalovirus. A few of the identified cytomegalovirus-associated TCR beta chains were confirmed in vitro to be specific for cytomegalovirus antigens. Most TCR sequences were seen in very few donors, while some public TCRs were found in many individuals. Compared with the roughly 670-donor mean, donors in an Asian-associated ancestry cluster had fewer N-insertions in productive TCRs, according to a later genetic analysis. It was suggested by the authors that the approach could potentially be generalized to other disease states and immunological phenotypes. In a later analysis, HLA-associated TCR beta chains showed more clonal expansion and lower generation probabilities than non-associated chains that were equally common. In a later genetic analysis, a missense DCLRE1C variant was associated with V-gene and J-gene trimming of TCR beta chains, and the association was replicated in an independent cohort.

The clonotype originates from a woman in her thirties or forties in good health and CMV-seropositive. The chain links TRBV6-4 with TRBJ2-3, with 9 bases matching TRBD2. Sequencing used PBMCs. The nucleotides are TGTGCCAGCAGTGGCGGGGGGGCCACAGATACGCAGTATTTT. Its protein product is CASSGGGATDTQYF.